Each of the 7 T cell receptor beta chains below was sequenced from the same sample in a study of blood T cell repertoires in COVID-19. The protocol was immunoSEQ multiplex PCR, while the TCRdb copy is restricted to in-frame clones and leaves out a portion. The sample lists 250,000 to 350,000 clones; nearly 90% were seen once. Sequenced material: PBMCs or T cells enriched from blood (not recorded which). These receptors were obtained from a woman between 18 and 30 years old with acute COVID-19.

This chain uses TRBV24-1 with TRBJ1-1, with 7 bases fitting TRBD1. Trimming at V came to 3 bases and at J to 1 base, leaving 4 bases not matched to a gene. Germline lookup yields CDR1 KGHDR and CDR2 SFDVKD. The CDR3 is 15 amino acids. In DNA, the CDR3 is TGTGCCACCAGTGATCCGAGACAGGGGAACACTGAAGCTTTCTTT. The encoded protein is CATSDPRQGNTEAFF.

This chain joins TRBV10-3 and TRBJ1-3; the D is unclear. Germline CDR1 is ENHRY and CDR2 is SYGVKD. Trimming removed 9 bases from V and 3 bases from J, with 15 bases in between. This CDR3 contains 14 residues. CDR3 DNA: TGTGCCATTTCCTCCTCCGAGAATGGAAACACCATATATTTT. It yields the protein CAISSSENGNTIYF.

V and J are TRBV4-2 and TRBJ2-1; the match to TRBD2 covers 11 bases. The germline V gene encodes CDR1 LGHNA and CDR2 YNFKEQ. This CDR3 region has 16 residues. V gave up 2 bases and J gave up 6 bases; unmatched junction bases: 6. The CDR3 spells CASSQNPGLAANEQFF. Written as DNA, the CDR3 is TGTGCCAGCAGCCAAAATCCGGGACTAGCGGCCAATGAGCAGTTCTTC.

The gene calls are TRBV11-3 and TRBJ2-3; D gene unclear. The CDR3 is 13 residues long. CDR1 is SGHNT and CDR2 is YENEEA in the germline V gene. The V end lost 1 base, the J end lost 6 bases, and 8 bases lay between the germline ends. This chain's CDR3 is CASSLVNSDTQYF. For the CDR3, the DNA is TGTGCCAGCAGCTTAGTTAATTCGGATACGCAGTATTTT.

CDR3 DNA: TGTGCCATCAGTGAGTCCCAGGTCCACAATGAGCAGTTCTTC. Protein sequence: CAISESQVHNEQFF. The chain combines TRBV10-3 with TRBJ2-1; the D is unclear. V lost 0 bases, J lost 5 bases, and 8 bases lay in between. The CDR3 has 14 amino acids. Germline lookup yields CDR1 ENHRY and CDR2 SYGVKD.

The rearrangement joins TRBV18 to TRBJ1-5; 8 bases align to TRBD1. Per germline, CDR1 KGHSH and CDR2 LQKENI. V shed 2 bases and J 4 bases; nucleotides not matched to a gene: 4. CDR3 size: 15 residues. CDR3 in amino acids: CASSPGQGRNQPQHF. The DNA of the CDR3 is TGTGCCAGCTCACCAGGACAGGGCCGAAATCAGCCCCAGCATTTT.

The gene calls are TRBV5-6 and TRBJ2-2; 10 bases are shared with TRBD2. V lost 4 bases to trimming and J lost 4 bases; unmatched junction nucleotides: 13. Looked up from germline, CDR1 is SGHDT and CDR2 is YYEEEE. CDR3 length: 18 amino acids. CDR3 in amino acids: CASSPIPTSGVLTGELFF. CDR3 in DNA: TGTGCCAGCAGCCCGATCCCTACTAGCGGGGTCCTCACCGGGGAGCTGTTTTTT. Together with reference TRBV5-6 and TRBJ2-2, the CDR3 gives the full variable domain: DAGVTQSPTHLIKTRGQQVTLRCSPKSGHDTVSWYQQALGQGPQFIFQYYEEEERQRGNFPDRFSGHQFPNYSSELNVNALLLGDSALYLCASSPIPTSGVLTGELFFGEGSRLTVL.